Listed below are T cell receptor beta chains from one sample, sequenced in a study of T cell responses to AZD1222 COVID-19 vaccine. Some clones are missing from TCRdb's copy, which holds only in-frame ones; the method was immunoSEQ multiplex PCR. The sample holds 90,000 to 120,000 clones, 87% seen once. This specimen consisted of peripheral blood, obtained on day 0 of AZD1222 vaccination. The origin of the receptors is an adult in good health. CDR3s include the opening cysteine and the closing phenylalanine or tryptophan. The order of the fields is clone size, J gene, D gene, V gene, CDR3 DNA, CDR3 protein. The D gene is left open where the match is weak. Rows may omit the clone size; those that give it use once, few, many or a size class.

abundance: -; j_gene: TRBJ2-7; d_gene: -; v_gene: TRBV5-1; CDR3nt: TGCGCCAGCAGCTTGTGGCGGGACTCCTACGAGCAGTACTTC; CDR3aa: CASSLWRDSYEQYF
abundance: -; j_gene: TRBJ1-1; d_gene: TRBD1; v_gene: TRBV4-3; CDR3nt: TGCGCCAGCAGCCATCGACAGGGAACGACTGAAGCTTTCTTT; CDR3aa: CASSHRQGTTEAFF
abundance: -; j_gene: TRBJ2-7; d_gene: -; v_gene: TRBV30; CDR3nt: TGTGCCTCAACCGGGACGGCAACCTACGAGCAGTACTTC; CDR3aa: CASTGTATYEQYF
abundance: -; j_gene: TRBJ1-6; d_gene: -; v_gene: TRBV19; CDR3nt: TGTGCCAGTAGTATTGTGACTCACCGAGGTTCACCCCTCCACTTT; CDR3aa: CASSIVTHRGSPLHF
abundance: -; j_gene: TRBJ1-1; d_gene: TRBD1; v_gene: TRBV19; CDR3nt: TGTGCCAGTAGTAAACCCGGGGACAGGGTGTGGACTGAAGCTTTCTTT; CDR3aa: CASSKPGDRVWTEAFF
abundance: -; j_gene: TRBJ1-5; d_gene: -; v_gene: TRBV10-3; CDR3nt: TGTGCCACCTCTCCGGGTTATAGCAATCAGCCCCAGCATTTT; CDR3aa: CATSPGYSNQPQHF
abundance: -; j_gene: TRBJ2-7; d_gene: TRBD2; v_gene: TRBV7-3; CDR3nt: TGTGCCAGCAGCCCCGGACTAGCTACCGAGCAGTACTTC; CDR3aa: CASSPGLATEQYF
abundance: -; j_gene: TRBJ1-1; d_gene: TRBD1; v_gene: TRBV5-5; CDR3nt: TGTGCCAGCAGCTTGTTAATTTCGGACAGGTTGGTAGGGACTGAAGCTTTCTTT; CDR3aa: CASSLLISDRLVGTEAFF
abundance: -; j_gene: TRBJ1-1; d_gene: -; v_gene: TRBV9; CDR3nt: TGTGCCAGCAGCGTAGGAGGGAAGGCTGAAGCTTTCTTT; CDR3aa: CASSVGGKAEAFF
abundance: -; j_gene: TRBJ2-7; d_gene: TRBD1; v_gene: TRBV29-1; CDR3nt: TGCAGCGTCAACCGGGACAGGGGCTACGAGCAGTACTTC; CDR3aa: CSVNRDRGYEQYF
abundance: -; j_gene: TRBJ1-5; d_gene: -; v_gene: TRBV5-1; CDR3nt: TGCGCCAGCAGCCCGGCGACCGGGAGGCAGCCCCAGCATTTT; CDR3aa: CASSPATGRQPQHF
abundance: few; j_gene: TRBJ1-6; d_gene: TRBD1; v_gene: TRBV19; CDR3nt: TGTGCCAGTAGTACCGCTCCTCCGGGACAGGTGGGTTCACCCCTCCACTTT; CDR3aa: CASSTAPPGQVGSPLHF
abundance: -; j_gene: TRBJ2-7; d_gene: -; v_gene: TRBV7-9; CDR3nt: TGTGCCAGCACTAAAATCTGGGCAGGTCTACCCGGTGAGCAGTACTTC; CDR3aa: CASTKIWAGLPGEQYF
abundance: -; j_gene: TRBJ1-5; d_gene: -; v_gene: TRBV19; CDR3nt: TGTGCCAGTAGTATAGAACCGGAAGCTCAGCCCCAGCATTTT; CDR3aa: CASSIEPEAQPQHF
abundance: -; j_gene: TRBJ1-6; d_gene: -; v_gene: TRBV9; CDR3nt: TGTGCCAGCAGCGTAGAGGTGACGGAATCACCCCTCCACTTT; CDR3aa: CASSVEVTESPLHF
abundance: -; j_gene: TRBJ1-6; d_gene: TRBD1; v_gene: TRBV25-1; CDR3nt: TGTGCCAGCAGTGAATATGGGGACAGTGGGGGTGATTCACCCCTCCACTTT; CDR3aa: CASSEYGDSGGDSPLHF
abundance: few; j_gene: TRBJ2-1; d_gene: TRBD2; v_gene: TRBV28; CDR3nt: TGTGCCAGCAGACGCCGACTAGCGGGAGGGCTTAGGTACAATGAGCAGTTCTTC; CDR3aa: CASRRRLAGGLRYNEQFF
abundance: -; j_gene: TRBJ1-2; d_gene: TRBD1; v_gene: TRBV9; CDR3nt: TGTGCCAGCAGCGCAACAGGGGGCGCAGGTGGCTACACCTTC; CDR3aa: CASSATGGAGGYTF